A single sample gave rise to the 19 T cell receptor beta chains below, sequenced in a study of neurological immune-mediated disorders. TCRdb re-derived calls from the 5' RACE reads in MiXCR, one entry per CDR3 protein. The sample has approximately 48,000 distinct CDR3 sequences; roughly 13% are singletons. Documented time point: longitudinal time-point 3. Material for sequencing was PBMCs. These receptors were obtained from a male donor with HTLV-1-associated myelopathy (HAM/TSP).

This clonotype showed up many times. The chain couples TRBV6-2 or TRBV6-3 to TRBJ2-1, with 10 bases lining up with TRBD2. Trimming at V came to 5 bases and at J to 9 bases, leaving 19 bases not matched to a gene. The CDR3 spans 18 residues. The germline V gene has CDR1 MNHEY and CDR2 SVGEGT. This CDR3 reads CASSPPSGEAGGRGEQFF. The CDR3 bases are TGTGCCAGCAGTCCTCCCTCTGGAGAAGCGGGGGGGCGGGGTGAGCAGTTCTTC.

This clonotype was found many times. The J gene is TRBJ2-3, the V gene TRBV12-3 or TRBV12-4, with TRBD1 matching 7 bases. V lost 3 bases to trimming and J lost 3 bases; unmatched junction nucleotides: 6. CDR3 length equals 15 residues. The DNA for the CDR3 is TGTGCCAGCAGTTTGTCACACAGGGGAACAGATACGCAGTATTTT. Encoded protein: CASSLSHRGTDTQYF.

On this clonotype itself: An end of the junction does not agree with germline; a read error may underlie this. V and J are TRBV9 and TRBJ1-6; TRBD1 might be the D (5 bases). Germline values: CDR1 SGDLS, CDR2 YYNGEE. The CDR3 extends over 16 amino acids. The CDR3: CSSSVGAFSYNSPLHF. CDR3 DNA sequence: TGTTCCAGCAGCGTAGGGGCTTTCTCCTATAATTCACCCCTCCACTTT.

At least ten counts were recorded for this clonotype. The rearrangement uses TRBV29-1 and TRBJ2-5, with 9 bases matching TRBD1. The CDR3 covers 14 residues. With V trimmed by 5 bases and J by 3 bases, 7 bases remained unmatched. Per the germline V gene, CDR1 is SQVTM and CDR2 is ANQGSEA. The CDR3 coding sequence is TGCAGCGTTACCAGCGGGACAGGGAAAGAGACCCAGTACTTC. Translation: CSVTSGTGKETQYF. Based on the CDR3 plus reference TRBV29-1 and TRBJ2-5, the full variable domain is SAVISQKPSRDICQRGTSLTIQCQVDSQVTMMFWYRQQPGQSLTLIATANQGSEATYESGFVIDKFPISRPNLTFSTLTVSNMSPEDSSIYLCSVTSGTGKETQYFGPGTRLLVL.

This clonotype came up many times. V is TRBV28 and J is TRBJ1-3; 7 bases line up with TRBD1. Germline V gene lookup returns CDR1 MDHEN and CDR2 SYDVKM. The CDR3 extends over 14 amino acids. Trimming cost V 5 bases and J 8 bases; bases outside gene matches: 9. CDR3: CASSRTGGGDTIYF. The CDR3 DNA sequence: TGTGCCAGCAGTCGGACAGGCGGTGGGGACACCATATATTTT.

The V and J genes are TRBV18 and TRBJ2-3; unclear D gene. V lost 3 bases and J 2 bases, leaving 15 bases between the germline ends. From germline, CDR1 is KGHSH and CDR2 LQKENI. This CDR3 comprises 16 residues. The CDR3 here is CASSPDPALYTDTQYF. CDR3 DNA sequence: TGTGCCAGCTCACCGGACCCCGCCTTATACACAGATACGCAGTATTTT.

In its sample, this clonotype was seen many times. The chain employs TRBV5-5 and TRBJ2-1, with D tentatively TRBD1 or TRBD2 (5 bases each). Per germline, CDR1 SGHKS and CDR2 YYEKEE (reference sequence). CDR3 length: 14 amino acids. V was trimmed by 4 bases and J by 7 bases, leaving 15 bases between them. The CDR3 nucleotides are TGTGCCAGCAGCACTACCGGGACGGCAAATGAGCAGTTCTTC. The encoded protein is CASSTTGTANEQFF.

This clonotype was seen repeatedly, ten times or more. The chain couples TRBV28 to TRBJ1-2; D is perhaps TRBD1 (6 bases). The germline V gene has CDR1 MDHEN and CDR2 SYDVKM. There are 15 residues in the CDR3. Trimming took 6 bases from V and 2 from J, leaving 16 bases between them. The CDR3 here is CASSQATGANYGYTF. The DNA for the CDR3 is TGTGCCAGCAGCCAAGCGACAGGCGCAAACTATGGCTACACCTTC.

This sequence joins TRBV10-3 and TRBJ2-7, with a possible D match to TRBD1 (6 bases). This CDR3 region has 12 residues. Germline V gene data show CDR1 as ENHRY and CDR2 as SYGVKD. Trimming removed 6 bases from V and 3 bases from J, with 9 bases in between. CDR3 coding DNA: TGTGCCATCAGGTTACAGGGCTACGAGCAGTACTTC. Translating gives CAIRLQGYEQYF.

This clonotype was seen at least ten times. The chain couples TRBV20-1 to TRBJ2-3; 10 bases agree with TRBD1. The J segment lost 0 bases and the V segment lost 4 bases, leaving 7 bases of the junction unmatched. The CDR3 is 16 amino acids. In germline, CDR1 is DFQATT, CDR2 SNEGSKA (reference sequence). The CDR3 DNA sequence: TGCAGTGCTACAGACAGGGGGCAACGTAGCACAGATACGCAGTATTTT. This translates into CSATDRGQRSTDTQYF.

This clonotype has a count of ten or more. The chain carries TRBV6-2 or TRBV6-3 and TRBJ1-1, with a possible D match to TRBD1 (6 bases). Germline-derived CDR1 and CDR2 are MNHEY and SVGEGT. CDR3 size: 17 residues. Trimming stripped 2 bases from V and 0 bases from J, with 16 bases between. The CDR3 here is CASSYPPRGAVNTEAFF. CDR3 DNA: TGTGCCAGCAGTTACCCACCCCGGGGGGCAGTGAACACTGAAGCTTTCTTT.

This clonotype was seen ten or more times. The chain carries TRBV10-1 and TRBJ2-3; no reliable D call. With 2 bases removed from V and 0 bases from J, the gap between germline ends came to 3 bases. CDR1 is WNHNN, CDR2 SYGVQD, per germline (reference sequence). The CDR3 covers 13 residues. CDR3: CASSEPSTDTQYF. The CDR3, as DNA: TGCGCCAGCAGTGAGCCTAGCACAGATACGCAGTATTTT.

This clonotype was found once. This chain links TRBV21-1 with TRBJ2-1; the D call in the table, TRBD1, was not verified against the DNA. TRBV21-1 is given as a pseudogene. This CDR3 contains 15 residues. Here the CDR3 DNA reads TGTGCCAGCATGGTACCGACAGAAGGGAACAATGAGCAGTTCTTC. Its translation is CASMVPTEGNNEQFF.

This clonotype was observed at least ten times. The chain couples TRBV5-1 to TRBJ1-1, with 9 positions matching TRBD1. Looked up from germline, CDR1 is SGHRS and CDR2 is YFSETQ. The J segment lost 5 bases and the V segment lost 0 bases, leaving 5 bases of the junction unmatched. This CDR3 comprises 15 residues. This chain's CDR3 is CASSLAGTGHTEAFF. The CDR3 region has the DNA TGCGCCAGCAGCTTGGCCGGGACAGGGCATACTGAAGCTTTCTTT.

About this clonotype: The conserved closing phenylalanine or tryptophan is absent in this CDR3, likely reflecting a read error. V and J are TRBV7-2 and TRBJ2-7, with 13 bases aligning to TRBD2. Germline V gene sequence: CDR1 SGHTA, CDR2 FQGNSA. Trimming at V came to 6 bases and at J to 0 bases, leaving 8 bases not matched to a gene. This CDR3 has 17 residues. The CDR3 DNA is TGTGCCAGCAGTTATAGGACTAGCGGGGGAAACTCCTACGAGCAGTACCTT. Translating gives CASSYRTSGGNSYEQYL.

This clonotype was seen repeatedly, ten times or more. The chain combines TRBV7-2 with TRBJ2-1, with D uncertain. The germline V gene encodes CDR1 SGHTA and CDR2 FQGNSA. V was clipped by 3 bases and J by 8 bases, with 14 bases between them. The CDR3 totals 14 residues. CDR3 coding DNA: TGTGCCAGCAGCTTTTGGGTGTCAGCCGATGAGCAGTTCTTC. As protein: CASSFWVSADEQFF.

At least ten counts were recorded for this clonotype. The V gene is TRBV5-1, the J gene TRBJ2-1, with 9 bases identical to TRBD2. Germline assignment: CDR1 SGHRS and CDR2 YFSETQ. The CDR3 extends over 15 amino acids. V lost 1 base and J lost 5; bases outside the gene matches: 4. This chain's CDR3 is CASSLLRTSDNEQFF. The CDR3 DNA reads TGCGCCAGCAGCTTGCTCCGGACTAGCGACAATGAGCAGTTCTTC.

This clonotype was counted at least ten times. The genes are TRBV7-9 and TRBJ2-7; no reliable D call. CDR1 and CDR2 from the germline V gene are SEHNR and FQNEAQ (reference sequence). The V end lost 0 bases, the J end lost 0 bases, and 6 bases lay between the germline ends. The CDR3 runs to 14 residues. The CDR3 spells CASSLAGNSYEQYF. As DNA, the CDR3 is TGTGCCAGCAGCTTAGCAGGGAACTCCTACGAGCAGTACTTC.

This clonotype was counted a few times. J is TRBJ2-7 and V is TRBV10-3; 9 nucleotides agree with TRBD1. V shed 2 bases, J shed 5 bases, and the junction held 4 bases outside the gene matches. The CDR3 sequence is 14 residues long. The germline CDR1 and CDR2 sequences are ENHRY and SYGVKD. This chain's CDR3 is CAISEGQGFDEQYF. CDR3 bases: TGTGCCATCAGTGAGGGACAGGGGTTCGACGAGCAGTACTTC.